These 22 T cell receptor beta chains were sequenced from one sample in a study of blood T cell repertoires in COVID-19. Profiling relied on immunoSEQ multiplex PCR, and the TCRdb table lists in-frame clones only, not all of them. The sample records tens of thousands of clones, about four fifths being singletons. Sequencing input: peripheral blood. The source is a man aged 50-60 years with active or convalescent COVID-19.

The chain employs TRBV7-2 and TRBJ1-3; 8 positions match TRBD1. Losses at the gene ends were 0 bases for V and 4 bases for J; bases not matched to a gene: 5. In germline, CDR1 is SGHTA, CDR2 FQGNSA. The CDR3 runs 16 residues. CDR3 residues: CASSLAGTGGGNTIYF. CDR3 in DNA: TGTGCCAGCAGCTTAGCGGGGACAGGTGGGGGAAACACCATATATTTT.

J is TRBJ1-3 and V is TRBV6-5; no firm D call. Trimming removed 4 bases from V and 4 bases from J, with 14 bases in between. The CDR3 totals 15 residues. Germline V lookup: CDR1 MNHEY, CDR2 SVGAGI. CDR3 protein: CASSSRSRFGNTIYF. As DNA, the CDR3 is TGTGCCAGCAGTTCGCGCTCCAGGTTCGGAAACACCATATATTTT.

The rearrangement uses TRBV5-1 and TRBJ1-5; TRBD1 aligns across 8 bases. Germline V gene sequence: CDR1 SGHRS, CDR2 YFSETQ. V gave up 4 bases and J gave up 6 bases; unmatched junction bases: 9. This CDR3 region has 15 residues. The CDR3: CASSETGAAGQPQHF. The CDR3 region has the DNA TGCGCCAGCAGCGAGACAGGGGCGGCCGGTCAGCCCCAGCATTTT.

The chain carries TRBV23-1 and TRBJ2-2; the match to TRBD1 covers 7 bases. TRBV23-1 is sorted into the ORF group, with uncertain function. This CDR3 spans 15 amino acids. The V segment lost 6 bases and the J segment 3 bases; nucleotides outside the gene matches: 7. The DNA for the CDR3 is TGCGCCAGCAGATGGACAGGCCGCGACACCGGGGAGCTGTTTTTT. Encoded protein: CASRWTGRDTGELFF.

The chain joins TRBV28 to TRBJ1-2; TRBD1 aligns across 7 bases. Trimming took 6 bases from V and 4 from J; bases not matched to a gene: 17. The CDR3 has 17 residues. Germline CDR1 and CDR2: MDHEN and SYDVKM. The CDR3 DNA is TGTGCCAGCAGACACACCTCAGGACCGGCAGGGGGCTATGGCTACACCTTC. It yields the protein CASRHTSGPAGGYGYTF.

The chain has TRBV5-1 and TRBJ2-5; D is uncertain. There are 12 residues in the CDR3. The V gene lost 0 bases and the J gene lost 3 bases, with 3 bases spanning the gap. Germline CDR1 and CDR2: SGHRS and YFSETQ. The CDR3: CASSLAEETQYF. The CDR3 DNA reads as TGCGCCAGCAGCTTGGCGGAAGAGACCCAGTACTTC.

The genes are TRBV10-2 and TRBJ2-7, with a tentative D call TRBD1 (5 bases). Trimming shortened V by 2 bases and J by 2 bases, and 10 bases separated the two germline ends. The CDR3 extends over 14 amino acids. Germline V gives CDR1 WSHSY, CDR2 SAAADI. CDR3 protein: CASSETGATYEQYV. The CDR3, as DNA: TGCGCCAGCAGTGAGACAGGCGCAACCTACGAGCAGTACGTC.

The V call is TRBV9, the J call TRBJ2-3; 10 nucleotides agree with TRBD1. The CDR3 runs to 16 residues. Germline V CDR1 and CDR2: SGDLS, YYNGEE. The V segment lost 2 bases and the J segment 0 bases; nucleotides outside the gene matches: 3. For the CDR3, the DNA is TGTGCCAGCAGCGTTTCGACAGGGGGCAGCACAGATACGCAGTATTTT. The encoded protein is CASSVSTGGSTDTQYF.

This rearrangement joins TRBV20-1 to TRBJ2-3; D is possibly TRBD1 (5 bases). This CDR3 spans 11 amino acids. V was pared by 6 bases and J by 4 bases, with 8 bases between. Looked up from germline, CDR1 is DFQATT and CDR2 is SNEGSKA (reference sequence). CDR3 region: CSAPQADTQYF. The CDR3 DNA sequence: TGCAGTGCGCCACAGGCAGATACGCAGTATTTT.

The J gene is TRBJ2-5, the V gene TRBV18, with 7 bases matching TRBD1. V shed 3 bases, J shed 10 bases, and the junction held 5 bases outside the gene matches. CDR3 size: 12 residues. The V gene's germline CDR1 is KGHSH and CDR2 LQKENI. DNA of the CDR3: TGTGCCAGCTCACCTACAGGGGATAACCAGTACTTC. Protein sequence: CASSPTGDNQYF. The entire variable domain, with the rest obtained from reference TRBV18 and TRBJ2-5, is as follows: NAGVMQNPRHLVRRRGQEARLRCSPMKGHSHVYWYRQLPEEGLKFMVYLQKENIIDESGMPKERFSAEFPKEGPSILRIQQVVRGDSAAYFCASSPTGDNQYFGPGTRLLVL.

The chain is built from TRBV6-6 and TRBJ1-2, with D uncertain. Germline V lookup: CDR1 MNHNY, CDR2 SVGAGI (reference sequence). The ends were cut back, 5 bases at V and 5 bases at J, with 9 bases in the middle. The CDR3 is 12 residues long. The CDR3 spells CASSPTEYGYTF. CDR3 in DNA: TGTGCCAGCAGTCCAACAGAATATGGCTACACCTTC.

The CDR3 region is CATSQVTGELFF. Written as DNA, the CDR3 is TGTGCCACCAGTCAGGTCACCGGGGAGCTGTTTTTT. The chain joins TRBV24-1 to TRBJ2-2; no firm D call. Germline V gene lookup returns CDR1 KGHDR and CDR2 SFDVKD. V dropped 6 bases and J dropped 4 bases, with 5 bases sitting between them. This CDR3 is 12 amino acids long.

This clone has a handful of counts. The chain employs TRBV28 and TRBJ1-5, with 10 bases aligning to TRBD1. The CDR3 totals 14 residues. Per the germline V gene, CDR1 is MDHEN and CDR2 is SYDVKM. The J segment lost 7 bases and the V segment lost 8 bases, leaving 8 bases of the junction unmatched. The CDR3 bases are TGTGCCAGCTCGCCCGGACAGGGGGACCAGCCCCAGCATTTT. Its protein product is CASSPGQGDQPQHF.

The V call is TRBV10-2, the J call TRBJ2-3, with 8 bases fitting TRBD2. In germline, CDR1 is WSHSY, CDR2 SAAADI. This CDR3 has 15 amino acids. Trimming removed 8 bases from V and 0 bases from J; junction bases left unmatched: 7. The CDR3 bases are TGCGCCAGCCGGGAGGGCCCTACTAGCACAGATACGCAGTATTTT. This codes for CASREGPTSTDTQYF.

V gene TRBV28 combines with J gene TRBJ1-4, with 7 bases aligning to TRBD1. Germline CDR1 and CDR2: MDHEN and SYDVKM. V lost 7 bases to trimming and J lost 1 base; unmatched junction nucleotides: 3. The CDR3 runs to 14 residues. The CDR3, as DNA: TGTGCCAGCAATTCAGGGGGAACTAATGAAAAACTGTTTTTT. This encodes CASNSGGTNEKLFF.

V is TRBV6-2 or TRBV6-3 and J is TRBJ2-4; D is possibly TRBD2 (5 bases). This CDR3 contains 14 residues. CDR1 is MNHEY and CDR2 is SVGEGT in the germline V gene. V was pared by 3 bases and J by 0 bases, with 6 bases between. The CDR3 protein is CASSYGLAKNIQYF. The DNA for the CDR3 is TGTGCCAGCAGTTATGGACTAGCCAAAAACATTCAGTACTTC.

V and J are TRBV15 and TRBJ1-1; D unclear. The V end was cut by 0 bases, the J end by 1 base, with 12 bases between. Germline lookup yields CDR1 LNHNV and CDR2 YYDKDF (reference sequence). The CDR3 is 16 residues long. CDR3 protein: CATSRDLAGTNTEAFF. CDR3 nucleotide sequence: TGTGCCACCAGCAGAGATCTAGCAGGAACGAACACTGAAGCTTTCTTT.

This clone was seen a single time. The V call is TRBV10-3, the J call TRBJ1-1; D ambiguous. The germline gives CDR1 ENHRY, CDR2 SYGVKD. Trimming left V 3 bases short and J 10 bases short, with 24 bases between. This CDR3 contains 16 residues. CDR3 sequence reads: CAISDGPQTGQPRAFF. The DNA for the CDR3 is TGTGCCATCAGTGACGGCCCTCAGACTGGTCAACCTCGAGCTTTCTTT.

This chain links TRBV2 with TRBJ1-1; 9 bases are a match to TRBD1. The CDR3 extends over 15 amino acids. Germline V CDR1 and CDR2: SNHLY, FYNNEI. J gave up 1 base and V 6 bases, and 6 bases lay outside the gene matches. CDR3 DNA sequence: TGTGCCAGCAGGCCGGGACAGGGCTCGAACACTGAAGCTTTCTTT. Amino acid sequence: CASRPGQGSNTEAFF.

The chain employs TRBV19 and TRBJ2-2; possibly TRBD1 for D (6 bases). The CDR3 is 15 amino acids. The V gene lost 5 bases and the J gene lost 8 bases, with 18 bases spanning the gap. Per germline, CDR1 LNHDA and CDR2 SQIVND (reference sequence). The CDR3 DNA is TGTGCCAGTAGTGCTCCCGGACAGAAAAAGGGGGAGCTGTTTTTT. Protein sequence: CASSAPGQKKGELFF.

CDR3 nucleotide sequence: TGTGCCAGCTCCCCCGCGTCTGAGCAGTTCTTC. Residues: CASSPASEQFF. This chain connects TRBV18 to TRBJ2-1; D remains unclear. The germline gives CDR1 KGHSH, CDR2 LQKENI. V was clipped by 6 bases and J by 9 bases, with 9 bases between them. This CDR3 region has 11 residues.

The chain recombines TRBV30 with TRBJ2-1, with 9 bases fitting TRBD2. V was clipped by 5 bases and J by 9 bases; unmatched bases: 8. The germline gives CDR1 GTSNPN, CDR2 SVGIG (reference sequence). The CDR3 spans 13 residues. The CDR3 region is CAWDVIAGVEQFF. The CDR3 region has the DNA TGTGCCTGGGACGTTATAGCGGGGGTTGAGCAGTTCTTC.